This TCR beta chain was documented in a study of regulatory T cells in long-lasting Graves disease. Arm-PCR of CDR3 regions and iRepertoire HTBI primers were used to build TCR beta libraries. TCRdb used MiXCR to reprocess the multiplex PCR reads, holding one entry per CDR3 protein. The table shows about 560,000 distinct CDR3 sequences, with 15% to 20% occurring only once. Time point indicated: newly diagnosed GD, antithyroid drugs for less than 3 months. PBMC RNA was the source of the TCR library. Graves' disease diagnosis used American Thyroid Association guidelines. V shed 4 bases and J 5 bases; nucleotides not matched to a gene: 6. The CDR3 loop spans 13 amino acids. Germline-derived CDR1 and CDR2 are SGHKS and YYEKEE (reference sequence). These data also featured in a second study, about T cells in Graves' hyperthyroidism and ophthalmopathy. From that second work: Patients were excluded because of uncontrolled infection, other autoimmune disease, pregnancy or lactation. Most clonotypes expanded in the thyroid (above 0.001) were also present in blood. The model predicted ophthalmopathy a median approximately seven months before onset.

Sample: peripheral blood mononuclear cells (PBMCs), taken at new diagnosis, from a patient treated with antithyroid drugs. The sequence derives from a man aged 18 to 30 with Graves disease. This sequence joins TRBV5-5 and TRBJ2-7, with TRBD1 matching over 7 bases. The CDR3 protein is CASSPDRVHEQYF. For the CDR3, the DNA is TGTGCCAGCAGCCCAGACAGGGTCCACGAGCAGTACTTC.